This is a list of T cell receptor beta chains from one sample in a study of cytomegalovirus exposure and HLA in healthy donors. Only in-frame clones appear in the TCRdb table, and some are missing; sequencing was by immunoSEQ multiplex PCR. The data hold about 170,000 clones, with roughly two thirds observed a single time. Sequenced sample: PBMCs. These receptors came from a woman aged 18-29 years in good health and CMV-seropositive. Each CDR3 is given without its conserved first and last residue.

J,V,CDR3
TRBJ1-2,TRBV7-8,ASSSSRQGVKLNYGYT
TRBJ2-7,TRBV28,ASSQKQAEQY
TRBJ2-7,TRBV5-4,ASSYSSGYEQY
TRBJ1-1,TRBV6-1,ASSESDRNTEAF
TRBJ1-5,TRBV7-2,ASSFGTPSGAQH
TRBJ1-1,TRBV10-1,ASSESQSVFCTEAF
TRBJ2-2,TRBV6-1,ASSEVLSGRGRAGELF
TRBJ2-7,TRBV5-6,ASSPGAGEQY
TRBJ2-1,TRBV6-6,ASSYRAGEQF
TRBJ2-2,TRBV4-3,ASSQDRNTGELF
TRBJ2-3,TRBV19,ASSTDRGRQGWRDTQY
-,TRBV7-6,ASSLAPEGPAHEQY
TRBJ1-5,TRBV6-6,ASTGGANQPQH
TRBJ2-3,TRBV11-2,ASSLRGGAGTDTQY
TRBJ1-1,TRBV27,ASSLFRGYLNTEAF
TRBJ1-1,TRBV7-3,ASRPGQATNTEAF
TRBJ2-1,TRBV29-1,SVEERVYNEQF
TRBJ1-1,TRBV5-4,ASSTQGSEAF
TRBJ2-2,TRBV5-1,ASRLRGLNTGELF
TRBJ2-1,TRBV7-6,ASSSPLAGEVHGNQQF
TRBJ2-2,TRBV7-2,ASSLVAGANTGELF
TRBJ1-1,TRBV30,ASQGGVLNTEAF
TRBJ2-7,TRBV4-2,ASSQERTVDYEQY
TRBJ1-2,TRBV7-3,ASSPHPEHGYT
TRBJ2-7,TRBV2,ASSLTKRGFSYEQY
TRBJ1-1,TRBV5-4,ASSPRTGEAF
TRBJ1-1,TRBV6-6,ASSYSWMEGAF
TRBJ2-5,TRBV5-1,ASSPLPGQARKETQY
TRBJ2-7,TRBV19,ASSVAGTGDYEQY
TRBJ1-1,TRBV19,ASSIEQYTEAF
TRBJ2-1,TRBV5-1,ASSGQGTYNEQF
TRBJ2-1,TRBV9,ASSVAGGWNEQF
TRBJ1-2,TRBV30,AWKPRQTHLYGYT
TRBJ2-1,TRBV7-9,ASSEEGQAYNEQF
TRBJ2-7,TRBV19,ASSIQGLNYERY
TRBJ2-1,TRBV27,ASQTGVNEQF
TRBJ1-5,TRBV19,ASSIIDSSNQPQH
-,TRBV7-2,ASSLGGTSGYSYEQY
TRBJ2-5,TRBV28,ASSSLAGGPVVETQY
TRBJ2-1,TRBV7-2,ASSSGLGTYNEQF
TRBJ1-2,TRBV6-5,ASTLNRQGSYGYT
TRBJ2-5,TRBV4-3,ASSHLDREGETQY
TRBJ2-4,TRBV7-8,ASSPRSERTKNIQY
TRBJ1-5,TRBV19,ASSIGGPGNQPQH
TRBJ2-7,TRBV30,AWSVMRGYEQY
TRBJ1-2,TRBV7-2,ASSNRAFYGYT
TRBJ2-7,TRBV18,ASSPSDTREQY
TRBJ2-5,TRBV7-7,ASSSPGLPETQY
TRBJ2-5,TRBV9,ASSASGGMQETQY
TRBJ1-2,TRBV9,ASSVDGGRLHYGYT
TRBJ2-1,TRBV18,ASSFTQVNNEQF
TRBJ1-3,TRBV5-1,ASRETGSGNTIY
TRBJ1-6,TRBV7-6,ASSLRPGQGSNSPLH